A selection of T cell receptor beta chains follows, all from one sample in a study of blood T cell repertoires in COVID-19. Data came from immunoSEQ multiplex PCR; TCRdb stores just in-frame clones and leaves some out. The data show fewer than 95,000 clones, over 75% seen once. Sequenced sample: peripheral blood. The receptors shown here come from a woman of 80 years or more with acute or convalescent COVID-19. Each CDR3 is given with its conserved first and last residue. A D gene is named only where the DNA matches it firmly. Clone size is not always given. Where it is, it says once, few, many or a class for expanded clones.

J gene: TRBJ1-5
V gene: TRBV3-1/TRBV3-2
D gene: .
clone size: .
CDR3 DNA: TGTGCCAGCAGCCTTGCGGACAATCAGCCCCAGCATTTT
CDR3 protein: CASSLADNQPQHF

J gene: TRBJ2-7
V gene: TRBV7-6
D gene: TRBD2
clone size: few
CDR3 DNA: TGTGCCAGCAGCACCGGACTAGGAGTGGGGTACGAGCAGTACTTC
CDR3 protein: CASSTGLGVGYEQYF

J gene: TRBJ1-3
V gene: TRBV11-2
D gene: .
clone size: .
CDR3 DNA: TGTGCCAGCAGCGCCCAACAGGGCTCCGGAAACACCATATATTTT
CDR3 protein: CASSAQQGSGNTIYF

J gene: TRBJ2-7
V gene: TRBV5-1
D gene: TRBD1
clone size: few
CDR3 DNA: TGCGCCAGCAGCTCCGGGACAGGAACCTACGAGCAGTACTTC
CDR3 protein: CASSSGTGTYEQYF

J gene: TRBJ2-7
V gene: TRBV6-2/TRBV6-3
D gene: TRBD2
clone size: .
CDR3 DNA: TGTGCCAGCAGTTTTTCCCCCCGGGAGGGGCAGTACTTC
CDR3 protein: CASSFSPREGQYF

J gene: TRBJ1-2
V gene: TRBV3-1/TRBV3-2
D gene: TRBD1
clone size: .
CDR3 DNA: TGTGCCAGCAGCCAAGACTGGGACAGGCGGACTCCAGGCACCTTC
CDR3 protein: CASSQDWDRRTPGTF

J gene: TRBJ1-2
V gene: TRBV14
D gene: .
clone size: .
CDR3 DNA: TGTGCCAGCAGCCAATCTCGGGGGTTGGGGTATGGCTACACCTTC
CDR3 protein: CASSQSRGLGYGYTF

J gene: TRBJ1-5
V gene: TRBV25-1
D gene: .
clone size: .
CDR3 DNA: TGTGCCAGCAGTGCCACAGGGAATCAGCCCCAGCATTTT
CDR3 protein: CASSATGNQPQHF

J gene: TRBJ1-5
V gene: TRBV12-3/TRBV12-4
D gene: .
clone size: .
CDR3 DNA: TGTGCCAGCACTGGACAGCAGAGTCAGCCCCAGCATTTT
CDR3 protein: CASTGQQSQPQHF

J gene: TRBJ2-5
V gene: TRBV7-9
D gene: .
clone size: .
CDR3 DNA: TGTGCCAGCAGGGGGCTGGGGGAGACCCAGTACTTC
CDR3 protein: CASRGLGETQYF

J gene: TRBJ2-7
V gene: TRBV13
D gene: TRBD1
clone size: .
CDR3 DNA: TGTGCCAGCAGCTTAGGCCGGGACAGGGGCTCCTACGAGCAGTACTTC
CDR3 protein: CASSLGRDRGSYEQYF

J gene: TRBJ2-2
V gene: TRBV12-5
D gene: TRBD2
clone size: .
CDR3 DNA: TGTGCTAGTGGTTTCTCGGCTAGCGGGGGGTACACCGGGGAGCTGTTTTTT
CDR3 protein: CASGFSASGGYTGELFF

J gene: TRBJ2-2
V gene: TRBV15
D gene: TRBD1
clone size: .
CDR3 DNA: TGTGCCACCAGCAGAAAACAGGGGACCGGGGAGCTGTTTTTT
CDR3 protein: CATSRKQGTGELFF

J gene: TRBJ2-1
V gene: TRBV25-1
D gene: TRBD1
clone size: .
CDR3 DNA: TGTGCCAGCAGTGACGGACAGGGAGTAAGGAATGAGCAGTTCTTC
CDR3 protein: CASSDGQGVRNEQFF

J gene: TRBJ1-5
V gene: TRBV7-8
D gene: TRBD1
clone size: .
CDR3 DNA: TGTGCCAGCAGCGCAGAAACCGACAGGGGAAATCAGCCCCAGCATTTT
CDR3 protein: CASSAETDRGNQPQHF

J gene: TRBJ2-2
V gene: TRBV3-1/TRBV3-2
D gene: TRBD1
clone size: .
CDR3 DNA: TGTGCCAGCAGCCCAGACACAGGGGGGCTGTTTTTT
CDR3 protein: CASSPDTGGLFF

J gene: TRBJ1-1
V gene: TRBV18
D gene: .
clone size: .
CDR3 DNA: TGTGCCAGCTCCCAAACGGGGGCTGAAGCTTTCTTT
CDR3 protein: CASSQTGAEAFF

J gene: TRBJ1-4
V gene: TRBV7-3
D gene: .
clone size: .
CDR3 DNA: TGTGCCAGCAGCCCAACAGGGAGGGCTAATGAAAAACTGTTTTTT
CDR3 protein: CASSPTGRANEKLFF

J gene: TRBJ2-1
V gene: TRBV30
D gene: .
clone size: .
CDR3 DNA: TGTGCCTGGAGGTTGCGGGGACTCAATGAGCAGTTCTTC
CDR3 protein: CAWRLRGLNEQFF

J gene: TRBJ1-1
V gene: TRBV6-5
D gene: .
clone size: .
CDR3 DNA: TGTGCCACGTCACAGGCAGGGTATGGGACTGAAGCTTTCTTT
CDR3 protein: CATSQAGYGTEAFF

J gene: TRBJ2-5
V gene: TRBV11-2
D gene: .
clone size: once
CDR3 DNA: TGTGCCAGCAGCTTAGGGGACACCCGGGGCTATTCCCAGTACTTC
CDR3 protein: CASSLGDTRGYSQYF

J gene: TRBJ2-7
V gene: TRBV2
D gene: TRBD2
clone size: .
CDR3 DNA: TGTGCCAGCGAGGGTTCGGGAGCGGGGGAGCAGTACTTC
CDR3 protein: CASEGSGAGEQYF

J gene: TRBJ1-2
V gene: TRBV6-5
D gene: .
clone size: .
CDR3 DNA: TGTGCCAGCAGAAAGACAGAGAACTATGGCTACACCTTC
CDR3 protein: CASRKTENYGYTF

J gene: TRBJ2-1
V gene: TRBV19
D gene: TRBD2
clone size: .
CDR3 DNA: TGTGCCAGTAGTATAGGGACTAGCGGGAGGGTTTACAATGAGCAGTTCTTC
CDR3 protein: CASSIGTSGRVYNEQFF

J gene: TRBJ2-7
V gene: TRBV29-1
D gene: TRBD2
clone size: .
CDR3 DNA: TGCAGCGTTGAAGGGGGTAGCGGGGGCTCCTACGAGCAGTACTTC
CDR3 protein: CSVEGGSGGSYEQYF

J gene: TRBJ2-3
V gene: TRBV29-1
D gene: TRBD2
clone size: .
CDR3 DNA: TGCAGCGTTTCGACTAGCGACCCCACAGATACGCAGTATTTT
CDR3 protein: CSVSTSDPTDTQYF

J gene: TRBJ2-3
V gene: TRBV19
D gene: .
clone size: once
CDR3 DNA: TGTGCCAGTAGTATAGAGGCCCACACAGATACGCAGTATTTT
CDR3 protein: CASSIEAHTDTQYF

J gene: TRBJ2-3
V gene: TRBV2
D gene: TRBD2
clone size: .
CDR3 DNA: TGTGCCAGCAGTGAAGGCGGGAGGATCGCAGATACGCAGTATTTT
CDR3 protein: CASSEGGRIADTQYF

J gene: TRBJ1-2
V gene: TRBV10-3
D gene: TRBD1
clone size: .
CDR3 DNA: TGTGCCATCAGTGAGTCCCCCCCAGGGGGCGGCTATGGCTACACCTTC
CDR3 protein: CAISESPPGGGYGYTF

J gene: TRBJ2-1
V gene: TRBV6-5
D gene: TRBD1
clone size: .
CDR3 DNA: TGTGCCAGCAAGAGGCCAGGGGGTGACAATGAGCAGTTCTTC
CDR3 protein: CASKRPGGDNEQFF

J gene: TRBJ1-6
V gene: TRBV19
D gene: TRBD1
clone size: .
CDR3 DNA: TGTGCCAGTAATGTTGGACAGGGCAATTCACCCCTCCACTTT
CDR3 protein: CASNVGQGNSPLHF

J gene: TRBJ2-5
V gene: TRBV14
D gene: TRBD1
clone size: .
CDR3 DNA: TGTGCCAGCCGGTATCAGGGGGCAGGGGAGACCCAGTACTTC
CDR3 protein: CASRYQGAGETQYF

J gene: TRBJ1-2
V gene: TRBV7-2
D gene: .
clone size: .
CDR3 DNA: TGTGCCAGCAGCTCCAGACAGACCTACACCTTC
CDR3 protein: CASSSRQTYTF

J gene: TRBJ1-5
V gene: TRBV6-5
D gene: TRBD1
clone size: .
CDR3 DNA: TGTGCCAGCAGACGGGACAGTTCCAATCAGCCCCAGCATTTT
CDR3 protein: CASRRDSSNQPQHF

J gene: TRBJ2-2
V gene: TRBV9
D gene: .
clone size: .
CDR3 DNA: TGTGCCAGCAGCAGCAGGGGCGTGGACACCGGGGAGCTGTTTTTT
CDR3 protein: CASSSRGVDTGELFF

J gene: TRBJ1-5
V gene: TRBV6-1
D gene: .
clone size: .
CDR3 DNA: TGTGCCAGCAGTGAAACCCCTGGGGGGGTAATAGACCAGCCCCAGCATTTT
CDR3 protein: CASSETPGGVIDQPQHF

J gene: TRBJ2-7
V gene: TRBV5-1
D gene: TRBD2
clone size: .
CDR3 DNA: TGCGCCAGCAGCTTGGCGGCTAGCGGGATCCCCTACGAGCAGTACTTC
CDR3 protein: CASSLAASGIPYEQYF

J gene: TRBJ2-3
V gene: TRBV4-3
D gene: TRBD2
clone size: .
CDR3 DNA: TGCGCCAGCAGCCAGCAGCGGGGGCTCACAGATACGCAGTATTTT
CDR3 protein: CASSQQRGLTDTQYF

J gene: TRBJ2-3
V gene: TRBV28
D gene: TRBD2
clone size: .
CDR3 DNA: TGTGCCAGCAGCCATACAGTAGGACTAGACTCAGATACGCAGTATTTT
CDR3 protein: CASSHTVGLDSDTQYF

J gene: TRBJ2-7
V gene: TRBV6-6
D gene: TRBD1
clone size: .
CDR3 DNA: TGTGCCAGCAGCAAGGGGGCGGCCGAGCAGTACTTC
CDR3 protein: CASSKGAAEQYF

J gene: TRBJ1-2
V gene: TRBV2
D gene: .
clone size: .
CDR3 DNA: TGTGCCAGCACGCGGGGAGAGGCGGGCTACACCTTC
CDR3 protein: CASTRGEAGYTF

J gene: TRBJ2-2
V gene: TRBV9
D gene: TRBD2
clone size: .
CDR3 DNA: TGTGCCAGCAGCGTAGGTCGCGGGGGGTACACCGGGGAGCTGTTTTTT
CDR3 protein: CASSVGRGGYTGELFF

J gene: TRBJ1-5
V gene: TRBV5-4
D gene: TRBD1
clone size: once
CDR3 DNA: TGTGCCTTCCGGGACAGGGATCTCAATCAGCCCCAGCATTTT
CDR3 protein: CAFRDRDLNQPQHF

J gene: TRBJ1-1
V gene: TRBV7-3
D gene: .
clone size: .
CDR3 DNA: TGTGCCAGCAGCTCAGGGGCTTACACTGAAGCTTTCTTT
CDR3 protein: CASSSGAYTEAFF

J gene: TRBJ2-7
V gene: TRBV2
D gene: .
clone size: .
CDR3 DNA: TGTGCCAGCAGTGTGTCTGCCTACGAGCAGTACTTC
CDR3 protein: CASSVSAYEQYF

J gene: TRBJ1-2
V gene: TRBV7-9
D gene: .
clone size: .
CDR3 DNA: TGTGCCAGCAGCTTAGGGGGACTGATATTGGGCAACTATGGCTACACCTTC
CDR3 protein: CASSLGGLILGNYGYTF

J gene: TRBJ1-1
V gene: TRBV27
D gene: .
clone size: .
CDR3 DNA: TGTGCCAGCAGTTTAAGGGGTTCCACTGAAGCTTTCTTT
CDR3 protein: CASSLRGSTEAFF